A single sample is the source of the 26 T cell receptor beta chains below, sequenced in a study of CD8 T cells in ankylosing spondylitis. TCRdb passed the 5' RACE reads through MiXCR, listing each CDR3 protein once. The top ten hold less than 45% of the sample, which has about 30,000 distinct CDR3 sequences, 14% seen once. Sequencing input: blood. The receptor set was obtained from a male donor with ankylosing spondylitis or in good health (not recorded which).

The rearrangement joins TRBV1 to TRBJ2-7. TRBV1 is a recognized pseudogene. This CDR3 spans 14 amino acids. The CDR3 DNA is TGCACCAGCAGCCAAGATAGAATTTCCTACGAGCAGTACGTC. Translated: CTSSQDRISYEQYV.

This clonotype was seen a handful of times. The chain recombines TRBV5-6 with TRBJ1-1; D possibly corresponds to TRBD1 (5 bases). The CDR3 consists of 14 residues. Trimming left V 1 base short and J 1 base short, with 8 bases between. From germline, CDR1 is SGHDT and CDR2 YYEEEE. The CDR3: CASSLRGPNTEAFF. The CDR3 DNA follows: TGTGCCAGCAGCTTGAGGGGCCCGAACACTGAAGCTTTCTTT.

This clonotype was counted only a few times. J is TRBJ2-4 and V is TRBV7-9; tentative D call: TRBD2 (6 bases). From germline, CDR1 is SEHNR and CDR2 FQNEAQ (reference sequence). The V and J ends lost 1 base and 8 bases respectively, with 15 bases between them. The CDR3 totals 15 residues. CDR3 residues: CASSLVAGIGDIQYF. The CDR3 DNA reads TGTGCCAGCAGCTTAGTTGCGGGGATTGGGGACATTCAGTACTTC.

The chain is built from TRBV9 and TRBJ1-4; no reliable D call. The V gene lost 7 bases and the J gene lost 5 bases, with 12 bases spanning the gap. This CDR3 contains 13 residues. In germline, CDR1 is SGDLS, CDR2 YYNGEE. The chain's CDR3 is CASSRDGNEKLFF. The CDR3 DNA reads TGTGCCAGCTCCCGAGACGGAAATGAAAAACTGTTTTTT. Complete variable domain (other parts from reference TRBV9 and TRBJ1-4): DSGVTQTPKHLITATGQRVTLRCSPRSGDLSVYWYQQSLDQGLQFLIQYYNGEERAKGNILERFSAQQFPDLHSELNLSSLELGDSALYFCASSRDGNEKLFFGSGTQLSVL.

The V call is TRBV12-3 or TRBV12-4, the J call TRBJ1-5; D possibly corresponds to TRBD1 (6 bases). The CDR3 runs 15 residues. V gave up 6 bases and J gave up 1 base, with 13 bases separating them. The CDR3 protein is CASSHRASSNQPQHF. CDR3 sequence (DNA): TGTGCCAGCAGCCACAGGGCGTCGAGCAATCAGCCCCAGCATTTT.

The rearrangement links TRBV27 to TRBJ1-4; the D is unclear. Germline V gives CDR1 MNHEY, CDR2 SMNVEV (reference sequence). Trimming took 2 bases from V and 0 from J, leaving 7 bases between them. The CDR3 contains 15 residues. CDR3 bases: TGTGCCAGCAGTTTAGTCAGTGCAACTAATGAAAAACTGTTTTTT. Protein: CASSLVSATNEKLFF. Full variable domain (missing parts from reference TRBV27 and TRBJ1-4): EAQVTQNPRYLITVTGKKLTVTCSQNMNHEYMSWYRQDPGLGLRQIYYSMNVEVTDKGDVPEGYKVSRKEKRNFPLILESPSPNQTSLYFCASSLVSATNEKLFFGSGTQLSVL.

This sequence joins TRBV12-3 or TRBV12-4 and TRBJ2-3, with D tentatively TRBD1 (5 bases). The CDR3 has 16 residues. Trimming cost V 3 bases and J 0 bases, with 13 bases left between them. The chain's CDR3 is CASSLGLLTSTDTQYF. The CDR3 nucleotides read TGTGCCAGCAGTTTGGGGCTACTTACTAGCACAGATACGCAGTATTTT.

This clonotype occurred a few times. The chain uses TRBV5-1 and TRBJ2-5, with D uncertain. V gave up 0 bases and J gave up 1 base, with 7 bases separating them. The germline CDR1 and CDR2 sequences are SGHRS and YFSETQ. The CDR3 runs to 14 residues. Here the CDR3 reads CASSLASGQETQYF. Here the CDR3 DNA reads TGCGCCAGCAGCTTGGCGTCAGGCCAAGAGACCCAGTACTTC.

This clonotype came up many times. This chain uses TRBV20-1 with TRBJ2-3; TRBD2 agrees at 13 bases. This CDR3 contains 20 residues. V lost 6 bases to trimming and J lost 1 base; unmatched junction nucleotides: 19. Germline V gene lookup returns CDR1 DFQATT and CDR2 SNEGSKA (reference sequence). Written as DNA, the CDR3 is TGCAGTGCCAGGGGCCGGACTAGCGGGAGAGGTTCTAGTGGCACAGATACGCAGTATTTT. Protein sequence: CSARGRTSGRGSSGTDTQYF.

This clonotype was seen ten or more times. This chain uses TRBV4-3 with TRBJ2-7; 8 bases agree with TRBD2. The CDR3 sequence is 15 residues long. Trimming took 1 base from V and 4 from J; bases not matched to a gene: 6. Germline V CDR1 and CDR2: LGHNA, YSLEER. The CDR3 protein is CASSQAGGELYEQYF. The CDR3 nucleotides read TGCGCCAGCAGCCAAGCGGGGGGGGAGCTTTACGAGCAGTACTTC.

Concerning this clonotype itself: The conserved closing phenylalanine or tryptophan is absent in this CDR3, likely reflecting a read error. Here the CDR3 reads CSARRLAVKSYEQYI. The CDR3 coding sequence is TGCAGTGCTAGGAGACTAGCGGTCAAAAGTTACGAGCAGTACATC. The chain couples TRBV20-1 to TRBJ2-7; TRBD2 matches at 9 bases. The CDR3 totals 15 residues. With V trimmed by 3 bases and J by 4 bases, 10 bases remained unmatched. Germline V gene sequence: CDR1 DFQATT, CDR2 SNEGSKA (reference sequence).

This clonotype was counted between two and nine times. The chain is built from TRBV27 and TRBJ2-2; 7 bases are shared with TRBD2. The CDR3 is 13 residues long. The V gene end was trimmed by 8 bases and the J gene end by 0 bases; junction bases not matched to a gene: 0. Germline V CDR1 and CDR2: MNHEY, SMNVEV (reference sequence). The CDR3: CASGLANTGELFF. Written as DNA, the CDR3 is TGTGCCAGCGGACTAGCGAACACCGGGGAGCTGTTTTTT.

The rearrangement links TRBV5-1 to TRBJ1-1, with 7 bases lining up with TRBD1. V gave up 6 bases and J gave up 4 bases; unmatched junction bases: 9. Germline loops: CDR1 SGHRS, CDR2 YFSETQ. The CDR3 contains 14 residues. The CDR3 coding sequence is TGCGCCAGCAATAGGGGGCCGGTCGGCACTGAAGCTTTCTTT. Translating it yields CASNRGPVGTEAFF.

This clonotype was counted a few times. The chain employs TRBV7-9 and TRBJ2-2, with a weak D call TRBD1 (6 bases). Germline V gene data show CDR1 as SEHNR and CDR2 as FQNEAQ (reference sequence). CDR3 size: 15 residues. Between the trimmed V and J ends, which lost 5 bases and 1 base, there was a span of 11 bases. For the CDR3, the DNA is TGTGCCAGCAGCCCCCGGACAGAGAACACCGGGGAGCTGTTTTTT. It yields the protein CASSPRTENTGELFF.

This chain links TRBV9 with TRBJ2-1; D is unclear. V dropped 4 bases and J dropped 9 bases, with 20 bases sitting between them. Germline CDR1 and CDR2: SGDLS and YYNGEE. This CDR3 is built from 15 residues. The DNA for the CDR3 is TGTGCCAGCAGCCCCCTGTCGTCTCTCCGAGGTGAGCAGTTCTTC. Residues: CASSPLSSLRGEQFF.

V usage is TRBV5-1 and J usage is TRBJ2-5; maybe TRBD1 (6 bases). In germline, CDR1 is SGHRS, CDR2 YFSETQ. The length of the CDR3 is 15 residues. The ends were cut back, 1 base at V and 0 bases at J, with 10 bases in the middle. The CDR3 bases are TGCGCCAGCAGCTTGATAGCAGGGGACCAAGAGACCCAGTACTTC. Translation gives CASSLIAGDQETQYF.

CDR3 protein: CSVKGGQWRLSNEKLFF. The CDR3 DNA sequence: TGCAGCGTAAAGGGTGGGCAGTGGAGGCTTAGTAATGAAAAACTGTTTTTT. The V call is TRBV29-1, the J call TRBJ1-4; D not resolved. The V end lost 6 bases, the J end lost 4 bases, and 24 bases lay between the germline ends. Germline V CDR1 and CDR2: SQVTM, ANQGSEA. This CDR3 has 17 residues.

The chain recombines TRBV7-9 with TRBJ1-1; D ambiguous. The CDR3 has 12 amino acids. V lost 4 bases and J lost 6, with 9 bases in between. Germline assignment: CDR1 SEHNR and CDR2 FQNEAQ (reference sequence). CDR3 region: CASSSTYSEAFF. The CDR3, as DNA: TGTGCCAGCAGCTCCACATATTCTGAAGCTTTCTTT. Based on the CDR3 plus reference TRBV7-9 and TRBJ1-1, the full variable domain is DTGVSQNPRHKITKRGQNVTFRCDPISEHNRLYWYRQTLGQGPEFLTYFQNEAQLEKSRLLSDRFSAERPKGSFSTLEIQRTEQGDSAMYLCASSSTYSEAFFGQGTRLTVV.

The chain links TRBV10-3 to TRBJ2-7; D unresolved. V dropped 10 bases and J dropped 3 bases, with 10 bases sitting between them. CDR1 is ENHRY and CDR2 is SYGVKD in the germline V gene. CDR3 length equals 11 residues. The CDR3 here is CATSSGYEQYV. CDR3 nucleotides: TGTGCCACCAGCTCGGGCTACGAGCAGTACGTC.

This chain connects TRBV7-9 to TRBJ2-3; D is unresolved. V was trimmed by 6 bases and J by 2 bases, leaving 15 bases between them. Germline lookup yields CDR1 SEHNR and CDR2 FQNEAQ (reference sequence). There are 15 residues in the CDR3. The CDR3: CASSRRVSPTDTQYF. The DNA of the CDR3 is TGTGCCAGCAGTCGCCGGGTATCCCCCACAGATACGCAGTATTTT.

The DNA of the CDR3 is TGTGCCAGCAGCACAGGGATTGGGGGCACTGAAGCTTTCTTT. Translation: CASSTGIGGTEAFF. V usage is TRBV5-6 and J usage is TRBJ1-1; a weak D match, TRBD1 (6 bases). V gave up 4 bases and J gave up 4 bases, with 14 bases separating them. From germline, CDR1 is SGHDT and CDR2 YYEEEE. This CDR3 has 14 amino acids.

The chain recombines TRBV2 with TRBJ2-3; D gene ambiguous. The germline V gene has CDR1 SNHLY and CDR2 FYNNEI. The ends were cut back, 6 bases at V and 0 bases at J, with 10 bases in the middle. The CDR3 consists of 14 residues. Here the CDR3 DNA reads TGTGCCAGCAGGGCTATTACTAGCACAGATACGCAGTATTTT. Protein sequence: CASRAITSTDTQYF.

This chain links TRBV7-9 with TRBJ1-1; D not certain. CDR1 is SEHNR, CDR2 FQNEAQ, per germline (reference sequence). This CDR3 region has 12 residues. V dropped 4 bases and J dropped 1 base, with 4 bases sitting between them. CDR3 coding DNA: TGTGCCAGCAGCTCCGAGAACACTGAAGCTTTCTTT. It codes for CASSSENTEAFF.

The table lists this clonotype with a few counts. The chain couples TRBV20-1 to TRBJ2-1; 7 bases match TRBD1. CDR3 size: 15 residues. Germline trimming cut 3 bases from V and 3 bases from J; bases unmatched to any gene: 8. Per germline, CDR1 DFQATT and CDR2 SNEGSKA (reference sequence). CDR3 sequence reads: CSASAGDRSYNEQFF. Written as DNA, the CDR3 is TGCAGTGCTAGTGCCGGGGACAGAAGCTACAATGAGCAGTTCTTC.

CDR3 sequence reads: CASSPPGPSINTEAFF. In nucleotides, the CDR3 is TGCGCCAGCAGCCCGCCCGGGCCTTCCATAAACACTGAAGCTTTCTTT. This chain uses TRBV4-1 with TRBJ1-1; D is undetermined. The CDR3 has 16 residues. The germline V and J ends were trimmed by 4 bases and 2 bases, with 17 bases remaining between them. The germline gives CDR1 MGHRA, CDR2 YSYEKL.

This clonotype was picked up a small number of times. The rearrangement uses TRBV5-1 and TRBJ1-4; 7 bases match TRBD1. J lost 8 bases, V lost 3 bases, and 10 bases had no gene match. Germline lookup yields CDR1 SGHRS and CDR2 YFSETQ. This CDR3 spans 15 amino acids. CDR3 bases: TGCGCCAGCAGCTCGGAAGGACAGGCGACAGAAAAACTGTTTTTT. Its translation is CASSSEGQATEKLFF.